Below are 10 T cell receptor beta chains sequenced from a single sample in a study of early T cells in non-severe SARS-CoV-2 infection (dated by TCRdb to the early 2020s). The receptor library was made with 5' RACE. This sample was sequenced with a NextSeq 500. TCRdb handled the public reads itself, with Q25 trimming in fastp and clone calling in MiXCR, and kept productive beta chains. Merged by CDR3 protein, the rows form single entries marked with the most common genes and DNA. The sample data list 75,000 to 90,000 distinct CDR3 sequences, and roughly 6% of these were observed just once. Roughly 8% of the sample is in the top ten clones. Input material: whole blood. These receptors all come from an adult who was a healthcare worker with PCR-confirmed SARS-CoV-2 infection or an uninfected control (not recorded which).

The CDR3 reads CASSYLDSEETQYF. The CDR3 bases are TGTGCCAGCAGTTACCTGGACAGTGAAGAGACCCAGTACTTC. The V and J genes are TRBV6-5 and TRBJ2-5, with D perhaps TRBD1 (6 bases). This CDR3 region has 14 residues. Trimming took 2 bases from V and 3 from J, leaving 10 bases between them. CDR1 and CDR2 (germline): MNHEY, SVGAGI.

At least ten counts were recorded for this clonotype. The chain links TRBV2 to TRBJ2-7, with D unclear. The germline V and J ends were trimmed by 4 bases and 1 base, with 5 bases remaining between them. Germline values: CDR1 SNHLY, CDR2 FYNNEI. This CDR3 spans 12 amino acids. The chain's CDR3 is CASSGQSYEQYF. The CDR3 coding sequence is TGTGCCAGCAGTGGCCAGTCCTACGAGCAGTACTTC.

This chain links TRBV20-1 with TRBJ2-2, with 7 bases identical to TRBD1. This CDR3 region has 15 residues. Germline V gene data show CDR1 as DFQATT and CDR2 as SNEGSKA (reference sequence). Germline trimming cut 6 bases from V and 6 bases from J; bases unmatched to any gene: 13. The CDR3 is CSATPTGILAGELFF. CDR3 in DNA: TGCAGTGCAACCCCGACAGGGATTCTAGCCGGGGAGCTGTTTTTT.

A few counts support this clonotype. The chain is built from TRBV6-6 and TRBJ2-7; 9 bases fit TRBD1. Germline V lookup: CDR1 MNHNY, CDR2 SVGAGI (reference sequence). This CDR3 has 16 residues. V lost 3 bases to trimming and J lost 1 base; unmatched junction nucleotides: 7. CDR3 DNA: TGTGCCAGCAGTTATGGACAGGGGATATCTTCCTACGAGCAGTACTTC. This sequence encodes CASSYGQGISSYEQYF.

This clonotype was observed a handful of times. CDR3 nucleotide sequence: TGTGCCAGCACCGGGGGGCGCGGGGCCAACGTCCTGACTTTC. The encoded protein is CASTGGRGANVLTF. The chain combines TRBV12-3 or TRBV12-4 with TRBJ2-6; maybe TRBD2 (7 bases). Trimming left V 7 bases short and J 4 bases short, with 11 bases between. The CDR3 length is 14 residues.

This clonotype was seen a few times. The rearrangement uses TRBV2 and TRBJ1-5; the match to TRBD1 covers 10 bases. V was clipped by 6 bases and J by 5 bases; unmatched bases: 7. Germline V gives CDR1 SNHLY, CDR2 FYNNEI. This CDR3 has 15 residues. Written as DNA, the CDR3 is TGTGCCAGCAGGGAGGACAGGGGGAACTATCAGCCCCAGCATTTT. It is translated as CASREDRGNYQPQHF.

This clonotype appeared many times. This chain uses TRBV27 with TRBJ2-6, with TRBD2 as a possible D gene (5 bases). The germline V and J ends were trimmed by 1 base and 2 bases, with 9 bases remaining between them. The CDR3 has 16 residues. Germline values: CDR1 MNHEY, CDR2 SMNVEV (reference sequence). The CDR3 DNA reads TGTGCCAGCAGTTTATTTCGGGGTGCTGGGGCCAACGTCCTGACTTTC. Protein product: CASSLFRGAGANVLTF.

This clonotype was recorded many times. The chain employs TRBV7-6 and TRBJ2-1; 8 nucleotides match TRBD2. The germline gives CDR1 SGHVS, CDR2 FNYEAQ. The CDR3 has 13 residues. V shed 2 bases and J 9 bases; nucleotides not matched to a gene: 3. The CDR3 DNA reads as TGTGCCAGCAGCTTAACGGGAGGGCTTGAGCAGTTCTTC. It translates to CASSLTGGLEQFF.

The sample holds many counts of this clonotype. The V and J genes are TRBV7-2 and TRBJ2-3; D possibly corresponds to TRBD1 (6 bases). V lost 6 bases, J lost 1 base, and 14 bases lay in between. The germline gives CDR1 SGHTA, CDR2 FQGNSA. The CDR3 spans 15 residues. CDR3 loop: CASSLDRRGTDTQYF. The CDR3 nucleotides are TGTGCCAGCAGTCTAGACAGGCGGGGCACAGATACGCAGTATTTT.

The chain joins TRBV9 to TRBJ2-1; 10 nucleotides agree with TRBD2. The CDR3 is 18 residues long. The germline V gene encodes CDR1 SGDLS and CDR2 YYNGEE. The V gene end was trimmed by 2 bases and the J gene end by 2 bases; junction bases not matched to a gene: 10. The CDR3 region is CASSVDRASGSPYNEQFF. The DNA of the CDR3 is TGTGCCAGCAGCGTTGACCGTGCTAGCGGGAGCCCCTACAATGAGCAGTTCTTC.